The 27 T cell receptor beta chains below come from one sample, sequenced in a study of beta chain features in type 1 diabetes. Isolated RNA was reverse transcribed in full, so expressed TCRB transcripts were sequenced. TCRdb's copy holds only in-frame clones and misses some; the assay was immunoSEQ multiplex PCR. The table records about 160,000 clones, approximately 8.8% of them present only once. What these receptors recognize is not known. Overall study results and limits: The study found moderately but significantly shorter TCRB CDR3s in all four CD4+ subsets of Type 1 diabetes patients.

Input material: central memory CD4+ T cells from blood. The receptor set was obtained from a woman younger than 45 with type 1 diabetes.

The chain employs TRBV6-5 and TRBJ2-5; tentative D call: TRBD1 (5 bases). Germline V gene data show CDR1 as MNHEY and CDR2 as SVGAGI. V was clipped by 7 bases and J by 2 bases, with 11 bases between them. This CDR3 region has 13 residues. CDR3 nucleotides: TGTGCCAGCAACCGACAGCGACAAGAGACCCAGTACTTC. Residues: CASNRQRQETQYF.

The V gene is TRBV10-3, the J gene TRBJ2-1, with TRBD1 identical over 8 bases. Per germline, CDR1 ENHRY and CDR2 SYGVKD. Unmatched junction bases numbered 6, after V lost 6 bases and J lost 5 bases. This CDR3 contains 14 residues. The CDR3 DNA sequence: TGTGCCATCAGACCCGGGACAGGAGACAATGAGCAGTTCTTC. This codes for CAIRPGTGDNEQFF.

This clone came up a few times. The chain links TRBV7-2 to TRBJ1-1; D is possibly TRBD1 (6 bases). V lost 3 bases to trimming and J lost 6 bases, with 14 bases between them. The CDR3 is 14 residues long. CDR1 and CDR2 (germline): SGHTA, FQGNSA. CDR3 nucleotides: TGTGCCAGCAGCTTTACACAGGGCGGTTCTGAAGCTTTCTTT. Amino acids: CASSFTQGGSEAFF.

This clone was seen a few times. The CDR3, as DNA: TGCGCCAGCAGCCAAGAACGAGTCGGGATGCCGGAGTTCTTC. Protein: CASSQERVGMPEFF. The V gene is TRBV4-1, the J gene TRBJ2-1; maybe TRBD2 (5 bases). In germline, CDR1 is MGHRA, CDR2 YSYEKL. The CDR3 has 14 amino acids. V was trimmed by 0 bases and J by 14 bases, leaving 17 bases between them.

The CDR3 coding sequence is TGCAGCGTTTCTGATTCGTACGCCGGAGATACGCAGTATTTT. Translation gives CSVSDSYAGDTQYF. The chain employs TRBV29-1 and TRBJ2-3; D is uncertain. Looked up from germline, CDR1 is SQVTM and CDR2 is ANQGSEA. The V end was cut by 5 bases, the J end by 5 bases, with 17 bases between. The CDR3 has 14 amino acids.

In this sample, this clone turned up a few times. The CDR3 sequence is CASSPIPGTGYEQYF. As DNA, the CDR3 is TGCGCCAGCAGCCCGATCCCCGGGACAGGTTACGAGCAGTACTTC. The chain employs TRBV5-1 and TRBJ2-7; 8 nucleotides agree with TRBD1. Germline CDR1 reads SGHRS; CDR2 reads YFSETQ. The trim removed 4 bases at V and 4 bases at J, leaving 10 bases unmatched. The CDR3 extends over 15 amino acids.

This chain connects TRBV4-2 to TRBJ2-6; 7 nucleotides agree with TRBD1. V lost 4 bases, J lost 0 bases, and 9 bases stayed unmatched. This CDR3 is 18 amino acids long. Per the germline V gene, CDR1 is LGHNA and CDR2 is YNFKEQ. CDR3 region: CASSPQGVTHSGANVLTF. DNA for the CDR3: TGTGCCAGCAGCCCCCAGGGGGTTACCCACTCTGGGGCCAACGTCCTGACTTTC.

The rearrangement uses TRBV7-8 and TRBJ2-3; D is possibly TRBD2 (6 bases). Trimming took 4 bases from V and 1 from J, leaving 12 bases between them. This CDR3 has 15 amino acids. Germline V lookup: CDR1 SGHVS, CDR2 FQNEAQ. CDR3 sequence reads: CASSSSGVRTDTQYF. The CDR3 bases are TGTGCCAGCAGCTCGTCGGGGGTTCGCACAGATACGCAGTATTTT.

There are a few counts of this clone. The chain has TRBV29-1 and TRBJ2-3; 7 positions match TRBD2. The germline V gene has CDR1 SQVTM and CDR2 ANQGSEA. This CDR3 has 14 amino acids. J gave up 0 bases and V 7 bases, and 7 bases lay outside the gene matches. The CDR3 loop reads CSGAAAGSTDTQYF. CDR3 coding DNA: TGCAGCGGGGCTGCAGCGGGGAGCACAGATACGCAGTATTTT.

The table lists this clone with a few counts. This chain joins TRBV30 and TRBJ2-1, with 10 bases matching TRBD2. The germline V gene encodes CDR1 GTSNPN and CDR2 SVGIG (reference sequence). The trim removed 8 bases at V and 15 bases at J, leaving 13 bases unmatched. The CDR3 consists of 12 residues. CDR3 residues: CAGGGLAGAGFF. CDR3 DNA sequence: TGTGCCGGGGGGGGGCTAGCGGGAGCGGGGTTCTTC.

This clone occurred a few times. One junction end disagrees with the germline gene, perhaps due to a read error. The CDR3: CASSKGRSDTQYF. CDR3 coding DNA: TGTGCTAGCAGCAAAGGCAGGTCAGATACGCAGTATTTT. The gene calls are TRBV7-7 and TRBJ2-3; D not resolved. The germline V gene has CDR1 SSHAT and CDR2 FNYEAQ (reference sequence). The CDR3 extends over 13 amino acids.

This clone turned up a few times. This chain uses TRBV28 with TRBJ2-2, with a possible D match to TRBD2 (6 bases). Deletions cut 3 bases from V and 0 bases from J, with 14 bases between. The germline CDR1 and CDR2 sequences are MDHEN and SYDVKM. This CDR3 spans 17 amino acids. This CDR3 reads CASSFLPAGTNTGELFF. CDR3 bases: TGTGCCAGCAGTTTTTTACCAGCGGGTACGAACACCGGGGAGCTGTTTTTT.

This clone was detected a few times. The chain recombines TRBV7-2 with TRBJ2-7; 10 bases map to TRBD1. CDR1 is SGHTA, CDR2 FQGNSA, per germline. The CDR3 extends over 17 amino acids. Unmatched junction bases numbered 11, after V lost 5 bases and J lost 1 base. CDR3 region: CASSQRVGQGGSYEQYF. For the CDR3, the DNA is TGTGCCAGCAGCCAAAGAGTCGGACAGGGGGGATCCTACGAGCAGTACTTC.

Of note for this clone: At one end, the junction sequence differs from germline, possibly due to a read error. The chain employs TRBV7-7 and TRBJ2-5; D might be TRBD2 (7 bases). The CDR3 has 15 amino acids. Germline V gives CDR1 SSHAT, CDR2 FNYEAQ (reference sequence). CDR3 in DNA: TGTGCTAGCAGCCCAAGAGGGGGAGGGCCTGAGACCCAGTACTTC. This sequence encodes CASSPRGGGPETQYF.

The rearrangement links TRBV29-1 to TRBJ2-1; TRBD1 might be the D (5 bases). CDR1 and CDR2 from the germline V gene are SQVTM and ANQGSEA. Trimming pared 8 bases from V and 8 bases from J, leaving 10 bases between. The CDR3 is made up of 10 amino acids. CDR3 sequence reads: CSTRVDEQFF. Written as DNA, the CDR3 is TGCAGCACCAGGGTTGATGAGCAGTTCTTC.

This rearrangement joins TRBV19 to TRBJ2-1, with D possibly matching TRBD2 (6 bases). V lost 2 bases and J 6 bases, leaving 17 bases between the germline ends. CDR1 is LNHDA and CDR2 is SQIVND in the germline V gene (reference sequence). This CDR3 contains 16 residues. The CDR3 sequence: CASSITRGVSINEQFF. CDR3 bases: TGTGCCAGTAGTATAACCCGCGGGGTTAGTATCAATGAGCAGTTCTTC.

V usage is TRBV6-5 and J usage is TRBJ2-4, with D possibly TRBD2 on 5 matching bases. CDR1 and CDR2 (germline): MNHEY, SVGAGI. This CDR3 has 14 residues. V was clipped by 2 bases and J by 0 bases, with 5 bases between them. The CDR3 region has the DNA TGTGCCAGCAGTTACGGGAGAGCCAAAAACATTCAGTACTTC. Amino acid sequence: CASSYGRAKNIQYF.

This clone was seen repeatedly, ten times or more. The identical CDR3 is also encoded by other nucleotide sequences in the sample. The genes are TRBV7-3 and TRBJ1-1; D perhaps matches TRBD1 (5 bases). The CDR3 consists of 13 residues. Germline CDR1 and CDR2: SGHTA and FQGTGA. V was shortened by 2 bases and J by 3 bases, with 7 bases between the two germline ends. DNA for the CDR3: TGTGCCAGCAGCTTACAGGGTGACACTGAAGCTTTCTTT. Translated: CASSLQGDTEAFF.

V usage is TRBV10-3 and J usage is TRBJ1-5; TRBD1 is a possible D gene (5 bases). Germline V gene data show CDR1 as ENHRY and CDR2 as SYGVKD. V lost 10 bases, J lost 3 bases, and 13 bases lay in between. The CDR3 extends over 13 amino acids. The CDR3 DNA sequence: TGTGCCACCCTGGGAGGGGACAATCAGCCCCAGCATTTT. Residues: CATLGGDNQPQHF.

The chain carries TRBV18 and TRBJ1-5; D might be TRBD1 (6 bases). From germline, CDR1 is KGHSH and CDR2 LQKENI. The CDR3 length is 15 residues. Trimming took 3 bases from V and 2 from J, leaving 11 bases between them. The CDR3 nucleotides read TGTGCCAGCTCACCGGGGGCGCGTGGCAATCAGCCCCAGCATTTT. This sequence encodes CASSPGARGNQPQHF.

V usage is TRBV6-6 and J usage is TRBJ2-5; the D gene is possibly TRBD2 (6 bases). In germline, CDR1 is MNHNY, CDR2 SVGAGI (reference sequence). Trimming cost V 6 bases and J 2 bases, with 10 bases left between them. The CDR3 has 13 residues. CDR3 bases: TGTGCCAGCAGCGGGACTGAACAAGAGACCCAGTACTTC. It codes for CASSGTEQETQYF.

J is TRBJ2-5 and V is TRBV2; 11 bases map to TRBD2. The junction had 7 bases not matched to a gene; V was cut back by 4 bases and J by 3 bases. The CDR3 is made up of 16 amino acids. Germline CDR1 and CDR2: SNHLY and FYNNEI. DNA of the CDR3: TGTGCCAGCAGTGGAACTAGCGGGAGTTTTGAAGAGACCCAGTACTTC. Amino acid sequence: CASSGTSGSFEETQYF. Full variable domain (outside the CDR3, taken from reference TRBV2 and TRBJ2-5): EPEVTQTPSHQVTQMGQEVILRCVPISNHLYFYWYRQILGQKVEFLVSFYNNEISEKSEIFDDQFSVERPDGSNFTLKIRSTKLEDSAMYFCASSGTSGSFEETQYFGPGTRLLVL.

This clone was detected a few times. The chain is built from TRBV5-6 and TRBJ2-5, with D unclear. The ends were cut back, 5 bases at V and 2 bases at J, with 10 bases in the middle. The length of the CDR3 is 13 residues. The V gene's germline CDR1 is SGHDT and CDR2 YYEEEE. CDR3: CASSLVEQETQYF. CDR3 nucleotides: TGTGCCAGCAGTTTAGTTGAACAAGAGACCCAGTACTTC.

The CDR3, as DNA: TGTGCCAGCAGCCCCGGAGGAAACTATGGCTACACCTTC. This translates into CASSPGGNYGYTF. The rearrangement uses TRBV14 and TRBJ1-2; D is unresolved. The V end lost 4 bases, the J end lost 2 bases, and 8 bases lay between the germline ends. The length of the CDR3 is 13 residues. Germline CDR1 and CDR2: SGHDN and FVKESK.

The CDR3 DNA follows: TGCAGCGTTGAAGTCTTGCGCAATGAGCAGTTCTTC. It codes for CSVEVLRNEQFF. The rearrangement links TRBV29-1 to TRBJ2-1; D gene unclear. Trimming cost V 1 base and J 6 bases, with 7 bases left between them. The CDR3 length is 12 residues. Germline V lookup: CDR1 SQVTM, CDR2 ANQGSEA.

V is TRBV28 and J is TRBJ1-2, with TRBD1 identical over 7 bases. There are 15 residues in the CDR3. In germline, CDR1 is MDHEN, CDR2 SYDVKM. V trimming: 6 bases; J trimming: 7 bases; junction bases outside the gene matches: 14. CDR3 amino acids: CASSPRQGGTAGYTF. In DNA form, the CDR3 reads TGTGCCAGCAGCCCTCGACAGGGAGGTACGGCTGGCTACACCTTC.

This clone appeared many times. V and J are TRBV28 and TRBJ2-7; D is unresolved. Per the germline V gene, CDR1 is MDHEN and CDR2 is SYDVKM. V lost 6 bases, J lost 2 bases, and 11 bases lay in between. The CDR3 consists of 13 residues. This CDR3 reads CASRATGAYEQYF. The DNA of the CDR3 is TGTGCCAGCAGAGCGACCGGAGCCTACGAGCAGTACTTC.